The 10 T cell receptor beta chains below come from one sample, sequenced in a study of a mutant IDH1 vaccine in newly diagnosed glioma. No antigen is known for these receptors. TCRdb's table, derived via immunoSEQ multiplex PCR, lists solely in-frame clones and lacks some. The sample holds 25,000 to 35,000 clones, roughly 90% seen once. Indicated time point: week 23, last vaccination. Vaccinated patients received 300 ug of mutant IDH1 20-mer peptide per dose, with topical imiquimod. Sample: PBMCs, taken from a glioma patient whose treatment included an IDH1 peptide vaccine. These receptors were obtained from a man aged 35 to 55 with glioma.

V is TRBV5-1 and J is TRBJ2-6, with D hard to call. Trimming left V 1 base short and J 1 base short, with 6 bases between. Germline CDR1 reads SGHRS; CDR2 reads YFSETQ. CDR3 length: 15 amino acids. The CDR3 is CASSLSGSGANVLTF. Written as DNA, the CDR3 is TGCGCCAGCAGCTTGTCCGGGTCTGGGGCCAACGTCCTGACTTTC.

V usage is TRBV2 and J usage is TRBJ1-5; D is undetermined. The V and J ends lost 4 bases and 5 bases respectively, with 18 bases between them. CDR1 is SNHLY and CDR2 is FYNNEI in the germline V gene. This CDR3 comprises 16 residues. The CDR3 region has the DNA TGTGCCAGCAGTGGAGTGTGGTCCTGGGAGGATCAGCCCCAGCATTTT. Translating gives CASSGVWSWEDQPQHF.

The chain has TRBV7-8 and TRBJ1-5; 10 bases map to TRBD1. J was trimmed by 4 bases and V by 1 base; bases with no gene match: 4. This CDR3 region has 16 residues. CDR1 and CDR2 (germline): SGHVS, FQNEAQ. This chain's CDR3 is CASSLGDRGGNQPQHF. CDR3 nucleotides: TGTGCCAGCAGCTTAGGGGACAGGGGCGGAAATCAGCCCCAGCATTTT.

The chain carries TRBV5-1 and TRBJ2-5; 10 positions agree with TRBD2. Germline V gene sequence: CDR1 SGHRS, CDR2 YFSETQ. The CDR3 contains 17 residues. V shed 4 bases, J shed 3 bases, and the junction held 12 bases outside the gene matches. CDR3: CASSPPPGTSVEETQYF. In DNA form, the CDR3 reads TGCGCCAGCAGCCCCCCCCCAGGGACTAGCGTAGAAGAGACCCAGTACTTC.

The J gene is TRBJ2-7, the V gene TRBV13; 8 positions agree with TRBD1. The CDR3 covers 13 residues. Per the germline V gene, CDR1 is PRHDT and CDR2 is FYEKMQ (reference sequence). The V segment lost 5 bases and the J segment 5 bases; nucleotides outside the gene matches: 5. The CDR3 region is CASSLGQGDEQYV. The DNA of the CDR3 is TGTGCCAGCAGCCTCGGACAGGGTGACGAGCAGTACGTC.

The chain recombines TRBV7-8 with TRBJ1-4, with D tentatively TRBD1 (6 bases). Germline CDR1 and CDR2: SGHVS and FQNEAQ. This CDR3 region has 16 residues. Trimming took 4 bases from V and 2 from J, leaving 14 bases between them. The chain's CDR3 is CASSSSTGSTNEKLFF. The DNA for the CDR3 is TGTGCCAGCAGCTCTTCGACAGGTTCGACTAATGAAAAACTGTTTTTT.

This clone was observed a few times. The rearrangement joins TRBV5-6 to TRBJ1-4; tentatively, D is TRBD1 (5 bases). Trimming removed 0 bases at V and 6 bases at J, with 12 bases between. The CDR3 contains 15 residues. In germline, CDR1 is SGHDT, CDR2 YYEEEE. The DNA of the CDR3 is TGTGCCAGCAGCTTGGGGAGGGGTGTTTATGAAAAACTGTTTTTT. Protein product: CASSLGRGVYEKLFF.

The rearrangement joins TRBV7-6 to TRBJ2-6, with a possible D match to TRBD2 (8 bases). V lost 5 bases and J lost 3, with 20 bases in between. Germline CDR1 SGHVS, CDR2 FNYEAQ. This CDR3 comprises 18 residues. CDR3 DNA: TGTGCCAGCAGCCCCCGGGGGGGACAGATAGGTGGGGCCAACGTCCTGACTTTC. The encoded protein is CASSPRGGQIGGANVLTF.

The rearrangement joins TRBV11-2 to TRBJ1-1, with TRBD1 matching 7 bases. Trimming cost V 3 bases and J 6 bases; bases outside gene matches: 10. CDR1 is SGHAT and CDR2 is FQNNGV in the germline V gene. There are 15 residues in the CDR3. CDR3 in amino acids: CASSLRGRGVAEAFF. The CDR3 DNA reads as TGTGCCAGCAGCTTGAGGGGCAGGGGGGTGGCTGAAGCTTTCTTT.

This chain joins TRBV6-4 and TRBJ1-1, with TRBD1 matching 9 bases. The junction had 7 bases not matched to a gene; V was cut back by 6 bases and J by 5 bases. The CDR3 is 14 residues long. Germline V gene sequence: CDR1 MRHNA, CDR2 SNTAGT. CDR3 region: CASRPRQGGTEAFF. The CDR3 DNA sequence: TGTGCCAGCAGACCGCGACAGGGGGGGACTGAAGCTTTCTTT.